The present entry profiles one T cell receptor beta chain with its context. This specimen belongs to a study of control samples from healthy donors and cancer patients. CDR3 length: 16 amino acids. The V gene end was trimmed by 3 bases and the J gene end by 3 bases; junction bases not matched to a gene: 1. From germline, CDR1 is MNHEY and CDR2 SVGAGI. TCRdb's table, derived via immunoSEQ multiplex PCR, lists solely in-frame clones and lacks some. The sample lists 150,000 or so clones; roughly 94% were seen once. The rearrangement uses TRBV6-5 and TRBJ2-2; 13 bases are a match to TRBD2. The receptor comes from a man in his sixties with colorectal cancer. The source material was PBMCs. CDR3 amino acids: CASSYGLAGDTGELFF. CDR3 DNA: TGTGCCAGCAGTTATGGACTAGCGGGGGACACCGGGGAGCTGTTTTTT.